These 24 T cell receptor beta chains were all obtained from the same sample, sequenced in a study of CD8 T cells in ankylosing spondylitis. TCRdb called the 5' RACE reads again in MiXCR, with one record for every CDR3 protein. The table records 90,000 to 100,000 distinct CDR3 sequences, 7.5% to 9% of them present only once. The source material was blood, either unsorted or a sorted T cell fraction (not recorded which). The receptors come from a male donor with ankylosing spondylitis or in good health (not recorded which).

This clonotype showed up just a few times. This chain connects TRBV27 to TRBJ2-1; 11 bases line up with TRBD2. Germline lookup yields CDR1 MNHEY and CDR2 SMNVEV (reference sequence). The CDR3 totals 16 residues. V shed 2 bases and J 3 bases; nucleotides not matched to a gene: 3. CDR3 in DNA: TGTGCCAGCAGTTTAATGGGACTAGCGGTCTACAATGAGCAGTTCTTC. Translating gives CASSLMGLAVYNEQFF.

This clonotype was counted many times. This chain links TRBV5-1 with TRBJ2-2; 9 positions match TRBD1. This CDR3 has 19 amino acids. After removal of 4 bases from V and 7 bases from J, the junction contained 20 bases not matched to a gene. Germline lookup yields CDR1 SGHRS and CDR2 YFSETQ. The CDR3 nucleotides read TGCGCCAGCAGCACCGAGGAGGTGCGGGACAGGGCCGTTGTCGGGGAGCTGTTTTTT. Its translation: CASSTEEVRDRAVVGELFF.

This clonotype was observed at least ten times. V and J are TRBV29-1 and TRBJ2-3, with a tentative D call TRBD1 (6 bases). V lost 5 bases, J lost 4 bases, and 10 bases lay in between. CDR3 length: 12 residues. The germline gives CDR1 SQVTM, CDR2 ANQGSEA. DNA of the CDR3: TGCAGCGTTTCAGGGGACGCAGATACGCAGTATTTT. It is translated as CSVSGDADTQYF.

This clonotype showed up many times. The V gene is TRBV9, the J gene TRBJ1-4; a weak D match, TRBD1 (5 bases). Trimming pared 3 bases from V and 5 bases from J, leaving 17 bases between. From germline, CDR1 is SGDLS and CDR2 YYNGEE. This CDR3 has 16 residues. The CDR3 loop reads CASSESPGRRNEKLFF. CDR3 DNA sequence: TGTGCCAGCAGCGAGAGTCCGGGACGGAGAAATGAAAAACTGTTTTTT.

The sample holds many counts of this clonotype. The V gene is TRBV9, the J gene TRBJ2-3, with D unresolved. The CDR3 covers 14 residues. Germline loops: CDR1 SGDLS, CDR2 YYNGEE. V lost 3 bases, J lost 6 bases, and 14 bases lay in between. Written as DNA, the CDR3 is TGTGCCAGCAGCGCCAGAAGCACAAGGGATACGCAGTATTTT. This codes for CASSARSTRDTQYF.

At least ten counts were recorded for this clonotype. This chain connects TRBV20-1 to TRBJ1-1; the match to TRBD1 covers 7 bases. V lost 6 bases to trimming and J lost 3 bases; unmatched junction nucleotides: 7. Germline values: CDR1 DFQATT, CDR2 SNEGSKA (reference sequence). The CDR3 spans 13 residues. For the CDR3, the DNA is TGCAGTGCCCGAGGGGACAGTGACACTGAAGCTTTCTTT. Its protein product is CSARGDSDTEAFF.

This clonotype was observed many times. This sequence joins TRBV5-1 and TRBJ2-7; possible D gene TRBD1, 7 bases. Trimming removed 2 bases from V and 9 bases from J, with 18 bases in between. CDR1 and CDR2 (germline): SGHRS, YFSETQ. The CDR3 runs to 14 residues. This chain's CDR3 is CASSLGSGGTSQYF. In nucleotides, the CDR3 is TGCGCCAGCAGCTTAGGTTCAGGGGGGACGTCGCAGTACTTC. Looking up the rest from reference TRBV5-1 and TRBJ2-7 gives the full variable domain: KAGVTQTPRYLIKTRGQQVTLSCSPISGHRSVSWYQQTPGQGLQFLFEYFSETQRNKGNFPGRFSGRQFSNSRSEMNVSTLELGDSALYLCASSLGSGGTSQYFGPGTRLTVT.

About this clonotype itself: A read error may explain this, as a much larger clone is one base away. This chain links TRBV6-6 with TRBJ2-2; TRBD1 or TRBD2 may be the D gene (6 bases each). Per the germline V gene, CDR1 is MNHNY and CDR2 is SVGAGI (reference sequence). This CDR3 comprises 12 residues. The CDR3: CATGAFTGELFF. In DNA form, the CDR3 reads TGTGCGACGGGGGCCTTCACCGGGGAGCTGTTTTTT.

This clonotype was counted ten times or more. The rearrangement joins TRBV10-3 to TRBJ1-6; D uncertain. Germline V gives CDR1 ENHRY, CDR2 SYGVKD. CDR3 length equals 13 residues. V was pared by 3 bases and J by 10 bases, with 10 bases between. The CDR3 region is CAISEGIGSPLHF. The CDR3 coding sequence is TGTGCCATCAGTGAAGGGATAGGCTCACCCCTCCACTTT.

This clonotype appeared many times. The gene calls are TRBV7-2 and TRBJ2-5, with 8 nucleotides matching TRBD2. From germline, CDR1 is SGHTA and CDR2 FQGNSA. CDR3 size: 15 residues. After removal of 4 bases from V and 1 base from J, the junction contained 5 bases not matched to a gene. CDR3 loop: CASSSRTSGQETQYF. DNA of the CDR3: TGTGCCAGCAGCTCTCGAACTAGCGGCCAAGAGACCCAGTACTTC.

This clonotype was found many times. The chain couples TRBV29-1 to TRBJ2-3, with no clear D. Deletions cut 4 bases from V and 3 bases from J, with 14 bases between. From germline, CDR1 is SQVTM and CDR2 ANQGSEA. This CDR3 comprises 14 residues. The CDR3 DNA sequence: TGCAGCGTTGCACGGATCTACCGGACAGATACGCAGTATTTT. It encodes CSVARIYRTDTQYF.

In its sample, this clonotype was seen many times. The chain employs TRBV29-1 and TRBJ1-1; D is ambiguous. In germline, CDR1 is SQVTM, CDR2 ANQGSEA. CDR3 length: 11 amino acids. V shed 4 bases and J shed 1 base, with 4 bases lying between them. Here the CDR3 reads CSVVGNTEAFF. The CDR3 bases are TGCAGCGTTGTGGGGAACACTGAAGCTTTCTTT.

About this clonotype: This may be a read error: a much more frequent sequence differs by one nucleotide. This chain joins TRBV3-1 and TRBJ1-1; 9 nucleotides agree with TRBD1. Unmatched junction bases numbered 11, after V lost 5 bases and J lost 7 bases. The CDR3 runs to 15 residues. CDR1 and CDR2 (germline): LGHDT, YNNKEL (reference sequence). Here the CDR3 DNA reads TGTGCCAGCAGCAAGATGGACAGGGGAAATGGTGAAGCTTTCTTT. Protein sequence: CASSKMDRGNGEAFF.

The CDR3 DNA follows: TGCGCCAGCAGCCAAGGGACAGGCCCCTACAATGAGCAGTTCTTC. This codes for CASSQGTGPYNEQFF. V is TRBV4-3 and J is TRBJ2-1, with 7 bases that match TRBD1. Germline CDR1 LGHNA, CDR2 YSLEER. CDR3 length: 15 residues. V lost 1 base to trimming and J lost 2 bases; unmatched junction nucleotides: 2.

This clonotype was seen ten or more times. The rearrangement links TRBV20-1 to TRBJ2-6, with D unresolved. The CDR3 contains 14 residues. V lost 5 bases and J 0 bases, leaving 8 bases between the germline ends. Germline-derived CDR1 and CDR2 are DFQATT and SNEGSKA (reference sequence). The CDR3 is CSAQEGSGANVLTF. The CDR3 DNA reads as TGCAGTGCTCAGGAAGGCTCTGGGGCCAACGTCCTGACTTTC.

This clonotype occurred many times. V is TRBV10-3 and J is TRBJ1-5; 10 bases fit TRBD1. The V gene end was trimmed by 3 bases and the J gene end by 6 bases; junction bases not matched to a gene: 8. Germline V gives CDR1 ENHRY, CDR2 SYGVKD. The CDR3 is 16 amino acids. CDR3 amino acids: CAISETGTGAGQPQHF. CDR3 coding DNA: TGTGCCATCAGTGAAACCGGGACAGGGGCGGGTCAGCCCCAGCATTTT.

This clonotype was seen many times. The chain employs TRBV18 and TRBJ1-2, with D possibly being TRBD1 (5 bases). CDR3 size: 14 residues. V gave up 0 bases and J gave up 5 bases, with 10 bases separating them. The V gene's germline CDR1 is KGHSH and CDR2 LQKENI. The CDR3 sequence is CASSPPGGSYGYTF. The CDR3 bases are TGTGCCAGCTCACCACCGGGGGGGTCATATGGCTACACCTTC.

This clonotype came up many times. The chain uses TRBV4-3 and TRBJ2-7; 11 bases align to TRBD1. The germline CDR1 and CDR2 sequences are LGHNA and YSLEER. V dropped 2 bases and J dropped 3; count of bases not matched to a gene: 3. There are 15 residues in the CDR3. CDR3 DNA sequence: TGCGCCAGCAGCCAACCGGGACAGGGGGTCTACGAGCAGTACTTC. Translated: CASSQPGQGVYEQYF.

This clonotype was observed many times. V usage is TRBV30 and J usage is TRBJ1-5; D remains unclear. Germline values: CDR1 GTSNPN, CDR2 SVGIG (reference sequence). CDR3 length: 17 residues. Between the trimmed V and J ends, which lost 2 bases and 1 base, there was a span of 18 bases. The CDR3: CAWSTPWRRGSNQPQHF. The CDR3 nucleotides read TGTGCCTGGAGTACCCCGTGGAGGCGGGGAAGCAATCAGCCCCAGCATTTT.

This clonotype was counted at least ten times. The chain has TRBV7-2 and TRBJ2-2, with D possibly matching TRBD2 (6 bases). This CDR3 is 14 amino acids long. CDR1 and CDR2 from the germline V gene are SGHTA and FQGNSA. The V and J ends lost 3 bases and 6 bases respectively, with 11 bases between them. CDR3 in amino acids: CASSLRREPGELFF. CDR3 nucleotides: TGTGCCAGCAGCTTGAGACGGGAGCCCGGGGAGCTGTTTTTT.

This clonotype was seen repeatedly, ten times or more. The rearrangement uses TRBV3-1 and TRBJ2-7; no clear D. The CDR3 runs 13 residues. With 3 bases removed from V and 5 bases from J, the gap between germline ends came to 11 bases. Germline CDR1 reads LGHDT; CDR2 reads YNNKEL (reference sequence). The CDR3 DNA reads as TGTGCCAGCAGCCAGGGCAGGCATGACGAGCAGTACTTC. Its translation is CASSQGRHDEQYF.

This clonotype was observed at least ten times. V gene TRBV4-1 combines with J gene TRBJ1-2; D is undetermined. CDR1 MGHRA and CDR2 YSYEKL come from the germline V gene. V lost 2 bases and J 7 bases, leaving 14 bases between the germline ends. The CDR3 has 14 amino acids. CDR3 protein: CASSQLVRTGGYTF. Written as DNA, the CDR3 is TGCGCCAGCAGCCAACTCGTTAGGACTGGTGGCTACACCTTC.

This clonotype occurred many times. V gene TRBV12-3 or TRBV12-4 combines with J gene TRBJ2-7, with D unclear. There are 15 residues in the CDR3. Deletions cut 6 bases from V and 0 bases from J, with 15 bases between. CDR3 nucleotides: TGTGCCAGCAGCTCTGGACCTAAACCCTCCTACGAGCAGTACTTC. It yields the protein CASSSGPKPSYEQYF.

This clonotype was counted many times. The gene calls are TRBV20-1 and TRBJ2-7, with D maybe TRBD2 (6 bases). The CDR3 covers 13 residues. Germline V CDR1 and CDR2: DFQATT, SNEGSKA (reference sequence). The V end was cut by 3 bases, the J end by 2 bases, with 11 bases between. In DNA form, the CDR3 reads TGCAGTGCTAGTAGCGGATCGACCTACGAGCAGTACTTC. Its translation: CSASSGSTYEQYF.